Shown below are 20 T cell receptor beta chains from a single sample sequenced in a study of OX40 agonist ivuxolimab in advanced cancers. Profiling relied on immunoSEQ multiplex PCR, and the TCRdb table lists in-frame clones only, not all of them. The sample contains roughly 56,000 clones, approximately 86% of which appear only once. This material consisted of CD4+ or CD8+ T cells sorted from blood, taken in a trial of the OX40 agonist ivuxolimab. These receptors were obtained from an adult with an advanced solid tumor such as melanoma, head and neck, liver or kidney cancer.

The chain carries TRBV14 and TRBJ1-1, with 7 nucleotides matching TRBD1. Germline lookup yields CDR1 SGHDN and CDR2 FVKESK. The V gene end was trimmed by 3 bases and the J gene end by 1 base; junction bases not matched to a gene: 5. The CDR3 loop spans 15 amino acids. Written as DNA, the CDR3 is TGTGCCAGCAGCCATAAGGGGGCTTCGAACACTGAAGCTTTCTTT. It encodes CASSHKGASNTEAFF.

The sample holds a few counts of this clone. The chain couples TRBV6-5 to TRBJ1-3; tentative D call: TRBD1 (6 bases). CDR3 size: 15 residues. Germline V lookup: CDR1 MNHEY, CDR2 SVGAGI. V was trimmed by 0 bases and J by 4 bases, leaving 10 bases between them. The CDR3 DNA is TGTGCCAGCAGTTACTCGAAGACAGGAGGAAACACCATATATTTT. Translating it yields CASSYSKTGGNTIYF.

CDR3 nucleotides: TGCAGCGTTGCTGGACGAACGTCCTACGAGCAGTACTTC. Its protein product is CSVAGRTSYEQYF. V is TRBV29-1 and J is TRBJ2-7; the D is unclear. Germline CDR1 reads SQVTM; CDR2 reads ANQGSEA. CDR3 length: 13 amino acids. V was pared by 4 bases and J by 1 base, with 11 bases between.

The CDR3 here is CASSEVGNTIYF. The CDR3 DNA reads TGTGCCAGCAGTGAAGTAGGAAACACCATATATTTT. The rearrangement joins TRBV6-1 to TRBJ1-3; D gene uncertain. The V end lost 1 base, the J end lost 4 bases, and 2 bases lay between the germline ends. Germline values: CDR1 MNHNS, CDR2 SASEGT. The CDR3 is 12 residues long.

This clone was seen once. This chain connects TRBV7-9 to TRBJ2-7; the match to TRBD1 covers 9 bases. Germline assignment: CDR1 SEHNR and CDR2 FQNEAQ (reference sequence). CDR3 length equals 17 residues. V gave up 2 bases and J gave up 3 bases; unmatched junction bases: 11. The DNA for the CDR3 is TGTGCCAGCAGCTTATTGAGACCAGGGACAGGGATCTACGAGCAGTACTTC. Its protein product is CASSLLRPGTGIYEQYF.

V usage is TRBV27 and J usage is TRBJ2-5; 8 positions agree with TRBD1. The J call is doubtful: the DNA matches TRBJ2-7 better. Germline-derived CDR1 and CDR2 are MNHEY and SMNVEV (reference sequence). CDR3 size: 17 residues. CDR3 DNA: TGTGCCAGCACCCCTCAGGGGCGACAGGGGACTTTACACGAGCAGTACTTC. Protein: CASTPQGRQGTLHEQYF.

The genes are TRBV2 and TRBJ2-1; D might be TRBD2 (5 bases). The CDR3 extends over 12 amino acids. Per germline, CDR1 SNHLY and CDR2 FYNNEI. The V end was cut by 2 bases, the J end by 7 bases, with 6 bases between. The CDR3 reads CASSESGNEQFF. The DNA for the CDR3 is TGTGCCAGCAGTGAATCGGGGAATGAGCAGTTCTTC.

The chain links TRBV6-4 to TRBJ2-1; no reliable D call. This CDR3 is built from 14 residues. Germline assignment: CDR1 MRHNA and CDR2 SNTAGT. Trimming pared 9 bases from V and 9 bases from J, leaving 21 bases between. CDR3 nucleotide sequence: TGTGCCAGGGCCTGGGTACCCGGCGACGGTGAGCAGTTCTTC. Encoded protein: CARAWVPGDGEQFF.

The chain is built from TRBV5-1 and TRBJ1-3; D is ambiguous. V gave up 4 bases and J gave up 0 bases, with 5 bases separating them. The germline CDR1 and CDR2 sequences are SGHRS and YFSETQ. This CDR3 contains 13 residues. This CDR3 reads CASSPDSGNTIYF. The CDR3 DNA is TGCGCCAGCAGCCCGGACTCTGGAAACACCATATATTTT.

Points on this clone: The CDR3 does not end in the conserved phenylalanine or tryptophan, so this is likely a read error. This chain joins TRBV18 and TRBJ1-2; D remains unclear. This CDR3 spans 14 amino acids. Germline CDR1 KGHSH, CDR2 LQKENI. V was pared by 3 bases and J by 6 bases, with 14 bases between. The CDR3 nucleotides are TGTGCCAGCTCACCCAGGACGGCTGGCGATGGCTACACCCTC. Protein: CASSPRTAGDGYTL.

This clone was observed a few times. The V gene is TRBV6-1, the J gene TRBJ1-5; 7 bases align to TRBD1. The length of the CDR3 is 14 residues. Germline assignment: CDR1 MNHNS and CDR2 SASEGT. J was trimmed by 6 bases and V by 5 bases; bases with no gene match: 7. CDR3: CASSRDSQTQPQHF. CDR3 bases: TGTGCCAGCAGTAGGGACAGCCAAACTCAGCCCCAGCATTTT.

The V call is TRBV28, the J call TRBJ2-3, with 15 bases aligning to TRBD2. Trimming took 2 bases from V and 5 from J; bases not matched to a gene: 5. Germline V gene sequence: CDR1 MDHEN, CDR2 SYDVKM. The CDR3 runs 17 residues. CDR3 DNA: TGTGCCAGCAGTTTAGCGGGACTAGCGGGAGGTGAAGATACGCAGTATTTT. Translating it yields CASSLAGLAGGEDTQYF.

V gene TRBV30 combines with J gene TRBJ2-2; 8 positions match TRBD2. The germline CDR1 and CDR2 sequences are GTSNPN and SVGIG (reference sequence). The CDR3 consists of 14 residues. The V gene end was trimmed by 1 base and the J gene end by 7 bases; junction bases not matched to a gene: 5. The CDR3 sequence: CAWSGVSGIGELFF. Written as DNA, the CDR3 is TGTGCCTGGAGTGGGGTTAGCGGGATCGGGGAGCTGTTTTTT.

V usage is TRBV28 and J usage is TRBJ2-1; 7 nucleotides match TRBD2. Germline values: CDR1 MDHEN, CDR2 SYDVKM. V dropped 6 bases and J dropped 2; count of bases not matched to a gene: 4. This CDR3 has 14 residues. The CDR3 bases are TGTGCCAGCAGGTCTAGCGGACCCTACAATGAGCAGTTCTTC. This encodes CASRSSGPYNEQFF.

The CDR3 DNA is TGTGCCAGTAGTATAGATGCCCGAGGCCTAGCGGGACACAATGAGCAGTTCTTC. It translates to CASSIDARGLAGHNEQFF. The chain links TRBV19 to TRBJ2-1, with TRBD2 matching 9 bases. The CDR3 extends over 18 amino acids. Germline CDR1 reads LNHDA; CDR2 reads SQIVND (reference sequence). Losses at the gene ends were 0 bases for V and 5 bases for J; bases not matched to a gene: 11.

This chain links TRBV6-5 with TRBJ2-3; a weak D match, TRBD1 (6 bases). This CDR3 has 15 residues. Germline CDR1 and CDR2: MNHEY and SVGAGI. V gave up 4 bases and J gave up 2 bases, with 13 bases separating them. CDR3 protein: CASSFEGDHTDTQYF. CDR3 in DNA: TGTGCCAGCAGTTTCGAGGGGGACCACACAGATACGCAGTATTTT.

The chain uses TRBV2 and TRBJ2-2; weak D call: TRBD2 (5 bases). In germline, CDR1 is SNHLY, CDR2 FYNNEI. The length of the CDR3 is 14 residues. V lost 2 bases and J lost 3, with 7 bases in between. The CDR3 loop reads CASSEQDYTGELFF. The DNA of the CDR3 is TGTGCCAGCAGTGAACAGGACTACACCGGGGAGCTGTTTTTT.

J is TRBJ1-1 and V is TRBV5-1; D is perhaps TRBD1 (5 bases). CDR1 SGHRS and CDR2 YFSETQ come from the germline V gene. The CDR3 loop spans 18 amino acids. Trimming removed 1 base from V and 1 base from J, with 20 bases in between. The CDR3 spells CASSLYVGTKGENTEAFF. CDR3 nucleotide sequence: TGCGCCAGCAGCTTGTATGTTGGTACCAAAGGGGAGAACACTGAAGCTTTCTTT.

V gene TRBV18 combines with J gene TRBJ2-1, with D possibly being TRBD2 (6 bases). Trimming took off 3 bases at V and 0 bases at J, with 12 bases between the two ends. The CDR3 is 16 residues long. Per the germline V gene, CDR1 is KGHSH and CDR2 is LQKENI. CDR3 sequence reads: CASSPPGLSSYNEQFF. CDR3 nucleotides: TGTGCCAGCTCACCCCCGGGACTGAGCTCCTACAATGAGCAGTTCTTC. The entire variable domain, with the rest obtained from reference TRBV18 and TRBJ2-1, is as follows: NAGVMQNPRHLVRRRGQEARLRCSPMKGHSHVYWYRQLPEEGLKFMVYLQKENIIDESGMPKERFSAEFPKEGPSILRIQQVVRGDSAAYFCASSPPGLSSYNEQFFGPGTRLTVL.

This rearrangement joins TRBV5-1 to TRBJ2-3; tentative D call: TRBD1 (5 bases). Trimming left V 0 bases short and J 6 bases short, with 14 bases between. This CDR3 spans 15 amino acids. Per germline, CDR1 SGHRS and CDR2 YFSETQ. DNA for the CDR3: TGCGCCAGCAGCTTGGAGGGGTTTAAGGGGGATACGCAGTATTTT. Protein sequence: CASSLEGFKGDTQYF. Full variable domain (rest looked up from reference TRBV5-1 and TRBJ2-3): KAGVTQTPRYLIKTRGQQVTLSCSPISGHRSVSWYQQTPGQGLQFLFEYFSETQRNKGNFPGRFSGRQFSNSRSEMNVSTLELGDSALYLCASSLEGFKGDTQYFGPGTRLTVL.